This T cell receptor beta chain was sequenced during a study of follicular helper T cells after annual influenza vaccination. Indicated time point: 2014-2015 season, 7 days after vaccination. TCRdb's table, derived via immunoSEQ multiplex PCR, lists solely in-frame clones and lacks some. Of about 3,200 clones listed, around 80% were seen once; the top ten hold under 1.3%. Deletions cut 6 bases from V and 8 bases from J, with 19 bases between. Germline CDR1 and CDR2: ENHRY and SYGVKD. This CDR3 spans 15 amino acids. The sample here was CXCR5+ CD38- circulating T follicular helper cells from blood, taken 7 days after influenza vaccination. Subset specified: circulating Tfh, non-naive CD4+CXCR5+PD-1+ (ICOS+CD38+ or ICOS-CD38-). This TCR was recovered from an adult who received the influenza vaccine. The chain has TRBV10-3 and TRBJ2-2; no clear D. The CDR3 protein is CAISPRKPAGGELFF. CDR3 nucleotide sequence: TGTGCCATCAGCCCCAGGAAACCAGCCGGGGGGGAGCTGTTTTTT.